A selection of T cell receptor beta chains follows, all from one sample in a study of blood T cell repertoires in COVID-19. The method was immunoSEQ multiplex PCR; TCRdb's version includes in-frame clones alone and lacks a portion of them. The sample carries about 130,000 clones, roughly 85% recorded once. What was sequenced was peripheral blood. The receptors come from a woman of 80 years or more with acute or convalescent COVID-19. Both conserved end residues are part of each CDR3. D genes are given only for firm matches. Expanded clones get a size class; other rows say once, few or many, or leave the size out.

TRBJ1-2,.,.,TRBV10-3,CAISDFGANYGYTF,TGTGCCATCAGTGATTTCGGAGCTAACTATGGCTACACCTTC
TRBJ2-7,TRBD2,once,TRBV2,CASLLAGGSYEQYF,TGTGCCAGCCTACTAGCGGGGGGCTCCTACGAGCAGTACTTC
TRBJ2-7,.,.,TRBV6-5,CASRDSTTREQYF,TGTGCCAGCAGGGACTCCACCACTCGCGAGCAGTACTTC
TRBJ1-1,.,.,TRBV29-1,CSVEEMGVVAGDF,TGCAGCGTTGAAGAAATGGGCGTTGTCGCCGGGGACTTT
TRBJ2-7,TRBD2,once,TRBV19,CASSKGLTGRGVYEQYF,TGTGCCAGTAGTAAAGGTTTGACGGGACGGGGGGTCTACGAGCAGTACTTC
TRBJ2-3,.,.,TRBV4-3,CASSQQGGGDTQYF,TGCGCCAGCAGCCAACAAGGGGGTGGAGATACGCAGTATTTT
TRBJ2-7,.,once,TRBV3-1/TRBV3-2,CASSQEGVVRNF,TGTGCCAGCAGCCAAGAAGGGGTCGTTCGCAACTTC
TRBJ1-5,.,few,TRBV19,CASSMSDKPQHF,TGTGCCAGTAGTATGTCAGATAAGCCCCAGCATTTT
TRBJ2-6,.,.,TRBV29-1,CSVDSAGANVLTF,TGCAGCGTGGACAGTGCTGGGGCCAACGTCCTGACTTTC
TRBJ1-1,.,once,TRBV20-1,CSARSEARVFF,TGCAGTGCTAGGTCGGAGGCGCGGGTTTTCTTT
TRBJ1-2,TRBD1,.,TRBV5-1,CASSFGTANYGYTF,TGCGCCAGCAGCTTTGGGACAGCCAACTATGGCTACACCTTC
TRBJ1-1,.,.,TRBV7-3,CASSDTLAGRAFF,TGTGCCAGCAGCGACACCTTGGCGGGTCGAGCTTTCTTT
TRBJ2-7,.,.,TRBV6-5,CASRSVTPQEQYF,TGTGCCAGCAGATCGGTCACTCCTCAAGAGCAGTACTTC
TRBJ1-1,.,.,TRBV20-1,CSAMSRLGAFF,TGCAGTGCTATGTCTCGACTAGGAGCTTTCTTT
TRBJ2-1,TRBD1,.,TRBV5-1,CASSLTGGSYNEQFF,TGCGCCAGCAGCTTGACAGGGGGGTCCTACAATGAGCAGTTCTTC
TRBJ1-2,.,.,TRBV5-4,CASSPETVPNYGYTF,TGTGCCAGCAGCCCAGAGACAGTTCCTAACTATGGCTACACCTTC
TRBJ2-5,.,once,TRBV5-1,CASSPDRLNQETQYF,TGCGCCAGCAGCCCTGACAGGCTTAACCAAGAGACCCAGTACTTC
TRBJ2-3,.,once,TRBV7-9,CASSSTGSYTDTQYF,TGTGCCAGCAGCTCGACAGGAAGTTACACAGATACGCAGTATTTT
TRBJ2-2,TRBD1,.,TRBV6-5,CASRTGGTDTGELFF,TGTGCCAGCAGAACAGGGGGGACGGACACCGGGGAGCTGTTTTTT
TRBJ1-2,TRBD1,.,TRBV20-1,CSASGTARSYGYTF,TGCAGTGCTAGTGGGACAGCCCGGTCCTATGGCTACACCTTC
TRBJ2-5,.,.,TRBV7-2,CASSLDRTAETQYF,TGTGCCAGCAGCCTCGACAGGACTGCAGAGACCCAGTACTTC